This TCR beta chain was sequenced for a study of blood T cells in healthy people across ages. V was cut by 1 base and J by 8 bases, with 11 bases left in between. Germline V CDR1 and CDR2: KGHSH, LQKENI. The CDR3 runs 13 residues. The second PCR ran about 6 to 11 cycles with a sample-barcoded 5' primer and J-beta primers. From the 5' RACE reads, TCRdb called clonotypes with MiXCR, one entry per CDR3 protein. The data hold around 1,000,000 distinct CDR3 sequences, with roughly two fifths observed a single time. Caucasian individuals from Russia who were healthy and aged about 6 to 95 acted as donors. At least 5 micrograms of total RNA were extracted per sample.

The TCR comes from a man aged 18-30 years in good health. This chain connects TRBV18 to TRBJ1-2; D unclear. Material for sequencing was blood. CDR3 sequence: CASSPLSGSGYTF. DNA for the CDR3: TGTGCCAGCTCACCACTCTCGGGGAGCGGCTACACCTTC.